The TCR beta chain described here comes from a study of T cells in Graves' hyperthyroidism and ophthalmopathy. Whole-study context: Specimen type is peripheral blood, collected at initial diagnosis prior to any treatment. Study observations and caveats: Most thyroid clonotypes with frequency above 0.001 were detected in blood.

Remarks on this clonotype: Its antigen is still unknown.

Across 18 months, stable Graves' hyperthyroidism was marked by no progression to ophthalmopathy. Fresh peripheral blood, about 9.9 ml, yielded the PBMCs. Amplified TCR beta CDR3 regions derived from RNA transcripts. TCR CDR3 underwent first-round RT-PCR with the HTBI primer set. Via MiXCR, TCRdb re-called the multiplex PCR reads, giving one row per CDR3 protein. The sample lists 800,000 or so distinct CDR3 sequences; 38% were seen once. The CDR3 is 19 amino acids. Germline CDR1 reads SGHRS; CDR2 reads YFSETQ. J lost 3 bases, V lost 1 base, and 15 bases had no gene match. The sequencing sample was made of blood. The rearrangement uses TRBV5-1 and TRBJ1-1, with TRBD1 matching over 10 bases. The sequence derives from a man younger than 35 with Graves' hyperthyroidism. The CDR3 region is CASSLRALGTGAGYTEAFF. The CDR3 DNA reads TGCGCCAGCAGCTTGAGGGCCCTCGGGACAGGGGCAGGATACACTGAAGCTTTCTTT.